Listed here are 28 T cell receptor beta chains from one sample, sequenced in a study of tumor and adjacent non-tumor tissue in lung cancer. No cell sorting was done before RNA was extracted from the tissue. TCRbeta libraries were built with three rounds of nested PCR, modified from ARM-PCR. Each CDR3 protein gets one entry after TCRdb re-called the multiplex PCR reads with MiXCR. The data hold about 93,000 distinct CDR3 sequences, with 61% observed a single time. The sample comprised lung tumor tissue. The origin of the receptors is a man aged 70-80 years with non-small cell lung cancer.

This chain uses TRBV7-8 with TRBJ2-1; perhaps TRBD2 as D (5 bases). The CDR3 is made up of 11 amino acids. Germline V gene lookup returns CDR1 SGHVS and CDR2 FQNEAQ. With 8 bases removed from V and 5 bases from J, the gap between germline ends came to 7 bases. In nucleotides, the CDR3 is TGTGCCAGCCGGGGTGACAATGAGCAGTTCTTC. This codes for CASRGDNEQFF.

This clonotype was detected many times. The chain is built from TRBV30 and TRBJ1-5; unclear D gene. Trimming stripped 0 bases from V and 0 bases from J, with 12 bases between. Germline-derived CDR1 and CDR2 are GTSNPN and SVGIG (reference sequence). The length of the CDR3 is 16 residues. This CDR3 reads CAWSVRGRGSNQPQHF. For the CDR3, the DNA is TGTGCCTGGAGTGTACGTGGGAGAGGTAGCAATCAGCCCCAGCATTTT.

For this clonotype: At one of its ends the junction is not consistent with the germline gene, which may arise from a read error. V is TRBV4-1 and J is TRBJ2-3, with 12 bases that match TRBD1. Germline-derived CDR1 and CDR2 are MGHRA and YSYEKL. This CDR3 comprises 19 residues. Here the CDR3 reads CASSQCRDRGQMGADTQYF. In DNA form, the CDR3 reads TGCGCCAGTAGCCAATGCCGGGACAGGGGGCAAATGGGGGCAGATACGCAGTATTTT.

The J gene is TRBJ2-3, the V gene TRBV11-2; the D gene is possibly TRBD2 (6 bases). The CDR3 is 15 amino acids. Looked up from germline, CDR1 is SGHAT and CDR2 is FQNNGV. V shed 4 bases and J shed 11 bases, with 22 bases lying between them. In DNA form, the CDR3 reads TGTGCCAGCAGCTCCGCGGGGAGGAAGACAGATGTGCAGTATTTT. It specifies CASSSAGRKTDVQYF.

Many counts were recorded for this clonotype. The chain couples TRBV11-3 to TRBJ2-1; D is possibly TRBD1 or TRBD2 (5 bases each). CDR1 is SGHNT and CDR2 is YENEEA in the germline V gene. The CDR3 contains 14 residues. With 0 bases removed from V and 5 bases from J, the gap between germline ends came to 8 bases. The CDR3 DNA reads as TGTGCCAGCAGCTTAGATGGGACGAACAATGAGCAGTTCTTC. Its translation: CASSLDGTNNEQFF.

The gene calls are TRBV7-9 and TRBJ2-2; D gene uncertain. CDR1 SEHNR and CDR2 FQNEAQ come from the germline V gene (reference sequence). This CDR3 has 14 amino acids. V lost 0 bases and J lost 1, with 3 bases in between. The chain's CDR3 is CASSLAENTGELFF. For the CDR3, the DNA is TGTGCCAGCAGCTTAGCAGAGAACACCGGGGAGCTGTTTTTT.

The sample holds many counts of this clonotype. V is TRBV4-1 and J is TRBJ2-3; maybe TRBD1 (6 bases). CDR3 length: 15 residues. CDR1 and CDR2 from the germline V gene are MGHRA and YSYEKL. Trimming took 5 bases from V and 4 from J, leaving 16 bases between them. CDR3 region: CASSVKQGYADTQYF. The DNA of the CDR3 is TGCGCCAGCAGCGTAAAACAGGGATACGCAGATACGCAGTATTTT.

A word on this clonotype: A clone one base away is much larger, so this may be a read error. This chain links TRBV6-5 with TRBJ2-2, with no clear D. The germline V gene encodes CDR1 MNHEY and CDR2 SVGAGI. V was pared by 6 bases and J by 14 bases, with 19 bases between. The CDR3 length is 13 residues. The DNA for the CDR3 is TGTGCCAGCAGGCGAAATAGACAAAATAGCCTGTTTTTT. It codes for CASRRNRQNSLFF.

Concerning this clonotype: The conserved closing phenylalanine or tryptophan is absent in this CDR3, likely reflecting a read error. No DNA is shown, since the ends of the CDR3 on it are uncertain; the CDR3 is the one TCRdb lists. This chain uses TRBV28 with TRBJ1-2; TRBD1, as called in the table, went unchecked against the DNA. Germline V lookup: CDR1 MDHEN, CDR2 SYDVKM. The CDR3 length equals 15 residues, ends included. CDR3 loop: CASIQNVGLNYGYIL.

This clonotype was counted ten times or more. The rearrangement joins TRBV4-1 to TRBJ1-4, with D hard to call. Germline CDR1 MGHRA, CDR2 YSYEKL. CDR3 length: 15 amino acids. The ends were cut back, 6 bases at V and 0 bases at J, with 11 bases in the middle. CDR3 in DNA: TGCGCCAGCAGTTTGAAGCCAGCAACTAATGAAAAACTGTTTTTT. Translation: CASSLKPATNEKLFF.

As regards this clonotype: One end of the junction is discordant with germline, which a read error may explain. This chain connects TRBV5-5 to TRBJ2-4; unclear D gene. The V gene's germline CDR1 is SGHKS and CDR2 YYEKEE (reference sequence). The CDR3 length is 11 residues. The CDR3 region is CANSPGNTQYF. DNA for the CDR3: TGTGCCAACAGCCCTGGTAACACTCAGTACTTC.

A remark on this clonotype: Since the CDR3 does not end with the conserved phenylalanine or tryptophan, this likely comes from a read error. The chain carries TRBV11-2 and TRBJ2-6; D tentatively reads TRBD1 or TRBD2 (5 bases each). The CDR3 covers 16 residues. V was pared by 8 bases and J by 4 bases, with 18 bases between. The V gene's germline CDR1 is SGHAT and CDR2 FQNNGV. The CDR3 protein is CASGLWGGPGANVLTS. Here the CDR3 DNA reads TGTGCCAGCGGCCTGTGGGGCGGGCCCGGGGCCAACGTCCTGACTTCC.

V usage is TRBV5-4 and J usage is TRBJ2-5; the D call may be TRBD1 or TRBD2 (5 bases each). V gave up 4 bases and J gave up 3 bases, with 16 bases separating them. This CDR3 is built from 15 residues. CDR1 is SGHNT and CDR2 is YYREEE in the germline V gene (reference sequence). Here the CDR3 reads CASSRAGREEETQYF. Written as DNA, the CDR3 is TGTGCCAGCAGCCGGGCAGGGAGAGAAGAAGAGACCCAGTACTTC.

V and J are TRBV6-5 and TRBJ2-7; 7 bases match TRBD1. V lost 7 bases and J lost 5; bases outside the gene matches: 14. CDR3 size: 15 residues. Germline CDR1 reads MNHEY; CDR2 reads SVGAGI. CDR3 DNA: TGTGCCAGCACCTACGTGACAGGGCGTCTAAACGAGCAGTACTTC. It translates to CASTYVTGRLNEQYF.

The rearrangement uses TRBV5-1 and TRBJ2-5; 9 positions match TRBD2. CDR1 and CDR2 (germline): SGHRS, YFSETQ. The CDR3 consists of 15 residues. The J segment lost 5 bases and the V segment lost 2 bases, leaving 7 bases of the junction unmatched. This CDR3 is CASSFGGGAVETQYF. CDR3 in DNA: TGCGCCAGCAGCTTTGGCGGGGGGGCCGTCGAGACCCAGTACTTC.

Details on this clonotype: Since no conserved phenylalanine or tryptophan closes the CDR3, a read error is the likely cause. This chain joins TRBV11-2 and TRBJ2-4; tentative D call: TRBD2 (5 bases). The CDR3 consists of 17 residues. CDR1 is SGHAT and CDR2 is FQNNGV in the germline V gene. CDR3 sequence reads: CAGSSRWETSAKNIQYI. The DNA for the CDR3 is TGTGCCGGCAGCTCCAGGTGGGAGACTTCCGCCAAAAACATTCAGTACATC.

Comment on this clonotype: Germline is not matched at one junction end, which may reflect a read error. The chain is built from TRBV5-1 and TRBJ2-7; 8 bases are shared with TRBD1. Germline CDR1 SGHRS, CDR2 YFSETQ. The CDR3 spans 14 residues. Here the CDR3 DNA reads TGCGCCGGCAGCGTCCGGGACAGGCGCGACGAGCAGTACTTC. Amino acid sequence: CAGSVRDRRDEQYF.

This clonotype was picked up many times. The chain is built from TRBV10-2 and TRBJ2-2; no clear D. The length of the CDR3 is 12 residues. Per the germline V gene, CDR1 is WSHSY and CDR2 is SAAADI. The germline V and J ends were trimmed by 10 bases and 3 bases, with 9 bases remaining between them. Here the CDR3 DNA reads TGCGCCATCAGACGGGACACCGGGGAGCTGTTTTTT. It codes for CAIRRDTGELFF.

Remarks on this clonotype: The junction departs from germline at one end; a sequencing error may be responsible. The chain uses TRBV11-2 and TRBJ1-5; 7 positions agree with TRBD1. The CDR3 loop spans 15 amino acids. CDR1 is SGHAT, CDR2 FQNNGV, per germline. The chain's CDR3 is CAGSFSRDSWQPQHF. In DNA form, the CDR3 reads TGTGCCGGCAGCTTTTCGAGGGACAGTTGGCAGCCCCAGCATTTT.

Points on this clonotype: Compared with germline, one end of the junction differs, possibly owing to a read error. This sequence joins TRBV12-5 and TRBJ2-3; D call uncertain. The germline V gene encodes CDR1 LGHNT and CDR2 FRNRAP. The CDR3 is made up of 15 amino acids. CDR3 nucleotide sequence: TGTGCTAGTGCCCTGGCCGGGTCAGTCACAGTTACGCAGTATTTT. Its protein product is CASALAGSVTVTQYF.

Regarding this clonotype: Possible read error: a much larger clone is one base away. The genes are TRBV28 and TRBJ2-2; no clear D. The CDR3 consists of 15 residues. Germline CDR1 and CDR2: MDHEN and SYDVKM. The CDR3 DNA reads TGTGCCCGCAGTTTCGGCAGATCGAACACCGGGGAGCTGTTTTTT. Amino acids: CARSFGRSNTGELFF.

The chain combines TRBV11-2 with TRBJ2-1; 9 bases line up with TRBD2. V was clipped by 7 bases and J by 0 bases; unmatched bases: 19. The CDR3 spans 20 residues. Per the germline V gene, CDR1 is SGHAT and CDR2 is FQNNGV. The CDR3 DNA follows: TGTGCCAGCAACTCTTCATTAAGACTAGCGGACCTCAGCTCCTACAATGAGCAGTTCTTC. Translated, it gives CASNSSLRLADLSSYNEQFF.

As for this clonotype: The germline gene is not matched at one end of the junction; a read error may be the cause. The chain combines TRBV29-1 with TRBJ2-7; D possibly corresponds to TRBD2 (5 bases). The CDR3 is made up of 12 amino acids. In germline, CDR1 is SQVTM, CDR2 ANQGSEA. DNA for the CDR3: TGTAGCGTTGTTCCTAATGGCAACGAGCAGTACTTC. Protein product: CSVVPNGNEQYF.

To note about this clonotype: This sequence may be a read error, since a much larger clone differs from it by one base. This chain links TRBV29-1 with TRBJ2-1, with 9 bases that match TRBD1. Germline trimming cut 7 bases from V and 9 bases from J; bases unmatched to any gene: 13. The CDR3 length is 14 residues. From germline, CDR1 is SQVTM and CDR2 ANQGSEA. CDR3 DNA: TGCAGCGCTACGCCAGGGACAGGGTTTACTGAGCAGTTCTTC. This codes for CSATPGTGFTEQFF.

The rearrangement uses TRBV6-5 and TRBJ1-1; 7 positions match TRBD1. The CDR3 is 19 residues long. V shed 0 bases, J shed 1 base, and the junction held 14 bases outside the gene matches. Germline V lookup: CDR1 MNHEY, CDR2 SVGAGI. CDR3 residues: CASSYSNRGPRVRNTEAFF. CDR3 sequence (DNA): TGTGCCAGCAGTTACTCGAATAGGGGGCCTCGCGTAAGGAACACTGAAGCTTTCTTT.

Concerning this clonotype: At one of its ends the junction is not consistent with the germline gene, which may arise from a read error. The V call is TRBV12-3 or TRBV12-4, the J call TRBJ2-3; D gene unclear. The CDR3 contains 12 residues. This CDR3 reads CTRSPRADTQYF. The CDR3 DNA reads TGTACCAGAAGTCCCCGTGCAGATACGCAGTATTTT.

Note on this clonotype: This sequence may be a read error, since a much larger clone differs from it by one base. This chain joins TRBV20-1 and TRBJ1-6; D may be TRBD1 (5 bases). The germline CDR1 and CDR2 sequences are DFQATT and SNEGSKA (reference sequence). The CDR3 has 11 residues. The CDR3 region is CSAEGNSSLHF. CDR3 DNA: TGCAGTGCTGAGGGGAATTCATCCCTCCACTTT.

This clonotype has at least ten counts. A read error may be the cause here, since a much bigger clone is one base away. The CDR3 sequence is CSSSLEAGTPDTQYF. The CDR3, as DNA: TGTTCCAGCAGCTTAGAAGCGGGTACCCCAGATACGCAGTATTTT. The rearrangement links TRBV11-2 to TRBJ2-3; weak D call: TRBD2 (6 bases). This CDR3 region has 15 residues. Germline CDR1 reads SGHAT; CDR2 reads FQNNGV. The full variable domain, completed using reference TRBV11-2 and TRBJ2-3, is EAGVAQSPRYKIIEKRQSVAFWCNPISGHATLYWYQQILGQGPKLLIQFQNNGVVDDSQLPKDRFSAERLKGVDSTLKIQPAKLEDSAVYLCSSSLEAGTPDTQYFGPGTRLTVL.